One T cell receptor (beta chain) is described in this entry. The antigen is undetermined. The V end was cut by 1 base, the J end by 13 bases, with 20 bases between. This CDR3 region has 14 residues. Germline CDR1 and CDR2: DFQATT and SNEGSKA (reference sequence). These data belong to a study of blood T cells in healthy people across ages. The study, taken as a whole, reports: Naive and antigen-experienced cells were not separated, limiting conclusive comparison.

A second 7 to 11 cycle PCR used barcoded and J-beta primers. TCRdb called the 5' RACE reads again in MiXCR, with one record for every CDR3 protein. This sample has approximately 810,000 distinct CDR3 sequences; about 28% occur once, and the top ten carry 17%. Sequenced sample: blood. The receptor comes from an elderly woman in good health. J is TRBJ2-4 and V is TRBV20-1; a possible D gene is TRBD2 (5 bases). The CDR3 DNA reads TGCAGTGCTAGAGTAGGAGGAAGCGGAGAGGCCCAGTACTTC. As protein: CSARVGGSGEAQYF.